This T cell receptor beta chain was profiled in a study of tumor-infiltrating lymphocytes in primary liver carcinoma. The input was around 530 ng total RNA; TCR beta cDNA was made from it with a constant-region primer. Libraries of TCR beta came from three nested multiplex PCR rounds with slightly modified ARM-PCR. Amplification in the first two PCR rounds was performed using TRBV1-TRBV30 forward primers and a C-beta reverse primer for roughly 9 cycles each. One entry per CDR3 protein results from TCRdb running MiXCR on the multiplex PCR reads. Of 330,000 or so distinct CDR3 sequences listed, less than 65% are singletons. This clonotype was seen ten or more times. The study extracted blood RNA from unsorted whole blood and also extracted germline DNA. There are 16 residues in the CDR3. V lost 2 bases to trimming and J lost 4 bases, with 14 bases between them. The germline V gene has CDR1 LGHNA and CDR2 YSLEER.

The specimen sequenced was peripheral blood. The chain has TRBV4-3 and TRBJ2-2; the D call may be TRBD1 or TRBD2 (6 bases each). This clonotype was sampled from a man aged 35 to 55 with primary liver carcinoma and hepatitis B virus infection. The CDR3 region is CASSQWGALSTGELFF. The CDR3 DNA reads TGCGCCAGCAGCCAATGGGGGGCGCTTAGCACCGGGGAGCTGTTTTTT.